A selection of T cell receptor beta chains follows, all from one sample in a study of cytomegalovirus exposure and HLA in healthy donors. Sequenced by immunoSEQ multiplex PCR; TCRdb stores in-frame clones only, minus some. The sample includes more than 85,000 clones, just under 70% of them seen just once. The material sequenced was PBMCs. Every receptor here comes from a woman in her 70s in good health and CMV-seropositive. CDR3s include the opening cysteine and the closing phenylalanine or tryptophan. The order of the fields is clone size, V gene, J gene, D gene, CDR3 protein, CDR3 DNA. The D gene is left open where the match is weak. Only part of the rows carry a size: once, few, many, or a class if the clone is expanded.

>few|TRBV9|TRBJ1-5|-
CARVQGTRQPQHF
TGTGCCAGAGTCCAGGGGACGCGGCAGCCCCAGCATTTT
>once|TRBV15|TRBJ1-4|-
CATSRDLNEKLFF
TGTGCCACCAGCAGAGATCTTAATGAAAAACTGTTTTTT
>few|TRBV7-7|TRBJ2-5|-
CASMVLPGSKTQYF
TGTGCCAGCATGGTTCTTCCGGGTAGTAAGACCCAGTACTTC
>-|TRBV27|TRBJ2-1|-
CASSSSDRDYNEQFF
-
>-|TRBV2|TRBJ1-4|-
CASSVQGDGEKLFF
TGTGCCAGCAGTGTGCAGGGCGATGGAGAAAAACTGTTTTTT
>-|TRBV27|TRBJ2-7|-
CASSTPGEQYF
TGTGCCAGCAGTACCCCAGGCGAGCAGTACTTC
>few|TRBV18|TRBJ1-5|-
CASSLYSGPDSNQPQHF
TGTGCCAGCTCGCTGTACAGTGGCCCCGATAGCAATCAGCCCCAGCATTTT
>-|TRBV10-3|TRBJ2-5|-
CAISSPSGGVSETQYF
TGTGCCATCAGCTCTCCCAGCGGCGGGGTCTCCGAGACCCAGTACTTC
>-|TRBV7-9|TRBJ1-4|-
CASSPQWGGATNEKLFF
TGTGCCAGCAGCCCCCAATGGGGGGGAGCAACTAATGAAAAACTGTTTTTT
>few|TRBV6-5|TRBJ2-6|-
CATAWFRGGANVLTF
TGTGCCACGGCGTGGTTTCGAGGCGGGGCCAACGTCCTGACTTTC
>-|TRBV5-1|TRBJ2-3|TRBD1
CASSLELDRGTDTQYF
TGCGCCAGCAGCTTGGAGTTGGACAGGGGAACAGATACGCAGTATTTT
>few|TRBV11-2|TRBJ2-2|-
CASSVTGPGELFF
TGTGCCAGCAGCGTCACAGGGCCCGGGGAGCTGTTTTTT
>-|TRBV14|TRBJ1-1|-
CASSPPSARFTEAFF
TGTGCCAGCAGCCCCCCATCCGCCAGGTTCACTGAAGCTTTCTTT
>once|TRBV25-1|TRBJ2-4|TRBD2
CASSENRGGRNIQYF
TGTGCCAGCAGTGAAAACCGGGGCGGGAGAAACATTCAGTACTTC
>-|TRBV7-2|TRBJ2-3|TRBD2
CASSTVGLGQDTQYF
TGTGCCAGCAGCACCGTGGGACTAGGACAAGATACGCAGTATTTT
>-|TRBV23-1|TRBJ1-4|-
CASSLQNSTSLQSSGTNEKLFF
TGCGCCAGCAGTCTACAGAATTCCACCTCGCTGCAGTCGTCCGGAACTAATGAAAAACTGTTTTTT
>few|TRBV7-2|TRBJ2-2|-
CASSSSRGPGELFF
TGTGCCAGCAGCTCGAGCCGGGGTCCGGGGGAGCTGTTTTTT
>-|TRBV2|TRBJ2-5|TRBD2
CASSEDLAGGLETQYF
TGTGCCAGCAGTGAAGATCTAGCGGGGGGGCTAGAGACCCAGTACTTC
>many|TRBV7-9|TRBJ1-3|-
CASSLDTGNTIYF
TGTGCCAGCAGCTTAGATACTGGAAACACCATATATTTT
>-|TRBV19|TRBJ1-5|TRBD1
CASSTTGVYQPQHF
TGTGCCAGTAGTACTACAGGGGTGTATCAGCCCCAGCATTTT
>-|TRBV2|TRBJ2-6|-
CASNRGSSGANVLTF
TGTGCCAGCAACCGAGGGAGCTCTGGGGCCAACGTCCTGACTTTC
>-|TRBV6-5|TRBJ2-5|-
CASSYMAGETQYF
TGTGCCAGCAGTTACATGGCGGGGGAGACCCAGTACTTC
>-|TRBV6-6|TRBJ1-5|TRBD1
CASTDGQGANQPQHF
TGTGCCAGCACCGACGGACAGGGGGCTAATCAGCCCCAGCATTTT
>-|TRBV6-5|TRBJ2-3|TRBD1
CAVGQGADTQYF
TGTGCCGTGGGACAGGGCGCAGATACGCAGTATTTT
>-|TRBV7-2|TRBJ2-2|-
CASSSPPGRRGGELFF
TGTGCCAGCAGCTCACCACCGGGACGGAGGGGCGGGGAGCTGTTTTTT
>-|TRBV30|TRBJ2-3|TRBD2
CAWNLRLAGSTDTQYF
TGTGCCTGGAACCTGAGACTAGCGGGGAGCACAGATACGCAGTATTTT
>-|TRBV7-9|TRBJ2-5|TRBD2
CASRLNGGDETQYF
TGTGCCAGCAGACTAAATGGGGGGGATGAGACCCAGTACTTC
>once|TRBV29-1|TRBJ1-2|-
CSVDVQGANKSGDGYTF
TGCAGCGTTGACGTACAGGGTGCAAATAAGAGTGGGGATGGCTACACCTTC
>once|TRBV30|TRBJ2-5|TRBD1
CAWSWGQLQETQYF
TGTGCCTGGAGTTGGGGACAGTTACAAGAGACCCAGTACTTC
>-|TRBV5-1|TRBJ2-5|-
CASSPLTAQGTQYF
TGCGCCAGCAGCCCCCTGACAGCTCAAGGGACCCAGTACTTC
>-|TRBV5-1|TRBJ1-2|-
CASSPGQTNYGYTF
TGCGCCAGCTCCCCCGGACAAACTAACTATGGCTACACCTTC
>-|TRBV4-1|TRBJ1-2|-
CASSHALTTFYGYTF
TGCGCCAGCAGCCACGCGCTGACTACTTTCTATGGCTACACCTTC
>-|TRBV27|TRBJ2-3|-
CASSPYWGTSTDTQYF
TGTGCCAGCAGCCCCTATTGGGGGACTAGCACAGATACGCAGTATTTT
>-|TRBV6-5|TRBJ1-2|TRBD1
CASSLSNRGSYGYTF
TGTGCCAGCAGTCTCTCGAACAGGGGGAGCTATGGCTACACCTTC
>-|TRBV7-8|TRBJ1-5|-
CASSAAGAVSNQPQHF
TGTGCCAGCAGCGCCGCAGGGGCCGTCAGCAATCAGCCCCAGCATTTT
>-|TRBV5-1|TRBJ2-1|TRBD2
CASSSSGLAGGNEQFF
TGCGCCAGCAGCTCCTCCGGACTAGCGGGGGGAAATGAGCAGTTCTTC
>-|TRBV2|TRBJ2-1|TRBD2
CASSDSGGGRYNEQFF
TGTGCCAGCAGTGATAGCGGGGGGGGCAGGTACAATGAGCAGTTCTTC
>-|TRBV7-2|TRBJ2-3|TRBD2
CASSLYSGGLGDTQYF
TGTGCCAGCAGCTTATACTCGGGGGGGCTCGGAGATACGCAGTATTTT
>-|TRBV2|TRBJ2-1|-
CASEKDSYNEQFF
TGTGCCAGCGAGAAGGACAGCTACAATGAGCAGTTCTTC
>-|TRBV7-7|TRBJ2-2|-
CASSPRGSGANTGELFF
TGTGCCAGCAGCCCCAGGGGAAGCGGGGCGAACACCGGGGAGCTGTTTTTT